This T cell receptor (beta chain) was documented in a study of blood T cell repertoires in COVID-19. Original processing methods: Researchers report that nucleated cell counts were estimated from reference gene primer amplification. Data came from immunoSEQ multiplex PCR; TCRdb stores just in-frame clones and leaves some out. V, J and clone size are those of that table, while D and trimming were read from the DNA. The sample records some 150,000 clones, 81% being singletons. This clone was observed once. V lost 4 bases, J lost 1 base, and 5 bases lay in between. The CDR3 spans 12 residues. Germline loops: CDR1 SGDLS, CDR2 YYNGEE.

The sequencing input was peripheral blood. This sequence originates from a woman aged 55-70 years with active or convalescent COVID-19. The chain carries TRBV9 and TRBJ1-1; no clear D gene. DNA of the CDR3: TGTGCCAGCAGCCCAGGGAACACTGAAGCTTTCTTT. Its protein product is CASSPGNTEAFF.